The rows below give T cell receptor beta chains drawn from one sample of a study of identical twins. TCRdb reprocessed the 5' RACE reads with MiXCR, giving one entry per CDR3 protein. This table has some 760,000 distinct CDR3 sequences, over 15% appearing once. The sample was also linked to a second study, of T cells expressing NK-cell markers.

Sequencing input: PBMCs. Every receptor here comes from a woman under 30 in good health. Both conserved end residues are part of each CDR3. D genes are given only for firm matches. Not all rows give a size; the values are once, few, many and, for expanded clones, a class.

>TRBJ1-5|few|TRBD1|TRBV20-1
CSARTGERNQPQHF
TGCAGTGCTAGGACAGGGGAACGCAATCAGCCCCAGCATTTT
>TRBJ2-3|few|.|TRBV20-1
CSARGGGSSTDTQYF
TGCAGTGCCCGCGGGGGCGGGAGTAGCACAGATACGCAGTATTTT
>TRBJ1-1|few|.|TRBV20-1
CSATGVLTEAFF
TGCAGTGCTACTGGTGTCCTCACTGAAGCTTTCTTT
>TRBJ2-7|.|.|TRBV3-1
CASSLGGREQYF
TGTGCCAGCAGCCTAGGGGGGCGCGAGCAGTACTTC
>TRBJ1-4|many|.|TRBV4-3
CASSQGVNGNEKLFF
TGCGCCAGCAGCCAAGGGGTTAATGGGAATGAAAAACTGTTTTTT
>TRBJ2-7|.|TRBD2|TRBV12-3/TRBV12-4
CASSRRLAGGGEQYF
TGTGCCAGCAGCCGCCGACTAGCGGGGGGAGGGGAGCAGTACTTC
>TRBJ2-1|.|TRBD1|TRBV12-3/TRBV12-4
CASSHLGTGGNEQFF
TGTGCCAGCAGCCACCTCGGGACAGGGGGCAATGAGCAGTTCTTC
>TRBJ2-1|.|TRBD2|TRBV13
CASSLVRTSGGGSYNEQFF
TGTGCCAGCAGCTTAGTCCGGACTAGCGGGGGGGGATCCTACAATGAGCAGTTCTTC
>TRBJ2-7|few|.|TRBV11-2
CASSRFDEQYF
TGTGCCAGCAGCCGATTCGACGAGCAGTACTTC
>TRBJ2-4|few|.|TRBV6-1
CASRETGNIQYF
TGTGCCAGCAGGGAGACAGGTAACATTCAGTACTTC
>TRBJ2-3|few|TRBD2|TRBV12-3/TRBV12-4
CASSSRLAGTGDTQYF
TGTGCCAGCAGTTCGAGACTAGCGGGGACGGGAGATACGCAGTATTTT
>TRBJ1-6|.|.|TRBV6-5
CASTYSFPGNSPLHF
TGTGCCAGCACATACTCCTTCCCGGGTAATTCACCCCTCCACTTT
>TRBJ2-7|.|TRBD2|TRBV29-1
CSVQDGGILYEQYF
TGCAGCGTTCAAGACGGGGGGATCCTGTACGAGCAGTACTTC
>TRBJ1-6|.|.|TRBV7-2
CAEGQKDSPLHF
TGTGCCGAAGGACAAAAGGATTCACCCCTCCACTTT
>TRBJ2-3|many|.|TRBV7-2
CASSLVTGDTQYF
TGCGCCAGCAGCTTGGTCACAGGGGATACGCAGTATTTT
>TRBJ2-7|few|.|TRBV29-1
CSVVRFGGDNEQYF
TGCAGCGTTGTGCGTTTCGGAGGGGACAACGAGCAGTACTTC
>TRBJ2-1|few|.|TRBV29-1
CSVTGLESYNEQFF
TGCAGCGTCACTGGACTGGAGTCCTACAATGAGCAGTTCTTC
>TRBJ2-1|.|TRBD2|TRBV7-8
CASAGTSGRRRNEQFF
TGTGCCAGCGCCGGGACTAGCGGGAGAAGGAGGAATGAGCAGTTCTTC
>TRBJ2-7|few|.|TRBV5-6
CASRRQESYEQYF
TGTGCCAGCCGCAGACAGGAGTCCTACGAGCAGTACTTC
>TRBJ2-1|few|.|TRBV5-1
CASSWGLTNEQFF
TGCGCCAGCAGCTGGGGTCTGACAAATGAGCAGTTCTTC
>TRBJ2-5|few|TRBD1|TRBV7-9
CASTKRDRGFQETQYF
TGTGCCAGCACAAAAAGGGACAGGGGATTCCAAGAGACCCAGTACTTC
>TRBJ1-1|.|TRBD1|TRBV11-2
CASSFYRGQTEAFF
TGTGCCAGCAGCTTCTACAGGGGGCAGACTGAAGCTTTCTTT
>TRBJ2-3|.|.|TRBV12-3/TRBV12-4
CASGLGNTQYF
TGTGCCAGCGGTCTGGGGAATACGCAGTATTTT
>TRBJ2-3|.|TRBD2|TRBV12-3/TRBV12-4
CASSLADLGTDTQYF
TGTGCCAGCAGCCTAGCGGACTTAGGCACAGATACGCAGTATTTT
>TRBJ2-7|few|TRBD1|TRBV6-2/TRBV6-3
CASSYPDRTLYEQYF
TGTGCCAGCAGTTACCCGGACAGGACCCTCTACGAGCAGTACTTC
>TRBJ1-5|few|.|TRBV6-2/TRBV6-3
CASTSRQIEQPQHF
TGTGCCAGCACCTCCCGACAAATTGAACAGCCCCAGCATTTT
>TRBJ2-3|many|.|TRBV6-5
CASSFFLGDTQYF
TGTGCCAGCAGTTTCTTTCTGGGAGATACGCAGTATTTT
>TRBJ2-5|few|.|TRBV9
CASSVGARGLQETQYF
TGTGCCAGCAGCGTGGGGGCCCGGGGCCTCCAAGAGACCCAGTACTTC
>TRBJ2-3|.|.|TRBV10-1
CASSESGVGESTDTQYF
TGCGCCAGCAGTGAGTCGGGCGTGGGGGAGAGTACAGATACGCAGTATTTT
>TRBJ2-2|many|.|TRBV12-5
CASGFGLSRDTGELFF
TGTGCTAGTGGTTTCGGGTTGAGTAGGGACACCGGGGAGCTGTTTTTT
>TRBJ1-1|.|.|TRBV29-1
CSVVGQLGAFF
TGCAGCGTTGTTGGGCAGCTCGGCGCTTTCTTT
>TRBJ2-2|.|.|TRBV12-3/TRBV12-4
CASSLTDTGRTGELFF
TGTGCCAGCAGTTTAACTGATACCGGACGAACCGGGGAGCTGTTTTTT
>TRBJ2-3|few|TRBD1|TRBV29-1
CSVDPQGAPDTQYF
TGCAGCGTTGACCCCCAGGGGGCGCCGGATACGCAGTATTTT
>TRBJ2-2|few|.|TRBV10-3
CATAGGRELFF
TGTGCCACAGCTGGGGGCCGGGAGCTGTTTTTT
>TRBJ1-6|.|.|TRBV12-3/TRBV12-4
CASSLQGRNSPLHF
TGTGCCAGCAGTTTACAGGGGCGGAATTCACCCCTCCACTTT